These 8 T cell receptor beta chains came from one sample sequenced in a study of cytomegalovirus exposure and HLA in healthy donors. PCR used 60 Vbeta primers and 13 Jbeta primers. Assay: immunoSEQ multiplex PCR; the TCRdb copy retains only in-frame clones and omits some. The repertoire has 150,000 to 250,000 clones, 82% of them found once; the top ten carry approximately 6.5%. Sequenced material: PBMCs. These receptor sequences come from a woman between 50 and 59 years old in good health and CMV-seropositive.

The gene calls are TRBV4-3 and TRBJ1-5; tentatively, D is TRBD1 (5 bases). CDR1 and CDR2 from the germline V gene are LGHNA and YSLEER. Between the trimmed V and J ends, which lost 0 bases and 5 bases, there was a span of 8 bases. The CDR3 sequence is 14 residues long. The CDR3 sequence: CASSQDRVDQPQHF. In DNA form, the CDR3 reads TGCGCCAGCAGCCAAGACAGGGTAGATCAGCCCCAGCATTTT.

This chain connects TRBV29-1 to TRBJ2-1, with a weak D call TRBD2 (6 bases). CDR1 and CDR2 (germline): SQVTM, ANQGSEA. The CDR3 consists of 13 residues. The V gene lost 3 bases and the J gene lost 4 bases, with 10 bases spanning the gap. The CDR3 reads CSVDGGAYNEQFF. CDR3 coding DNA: TGCAGCGTTGACGGGGGTGCTTACAATGAGCAGTTCTTC.

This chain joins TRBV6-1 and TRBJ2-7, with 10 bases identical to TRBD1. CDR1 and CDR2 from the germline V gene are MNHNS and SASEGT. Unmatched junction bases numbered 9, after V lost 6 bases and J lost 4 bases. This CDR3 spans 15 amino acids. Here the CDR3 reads CASRRPGTGEYEQYF. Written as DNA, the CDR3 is TGTGCCAGCAGGCGTCCCGGGACAGGGGAATACGAGCAGTACTTC.

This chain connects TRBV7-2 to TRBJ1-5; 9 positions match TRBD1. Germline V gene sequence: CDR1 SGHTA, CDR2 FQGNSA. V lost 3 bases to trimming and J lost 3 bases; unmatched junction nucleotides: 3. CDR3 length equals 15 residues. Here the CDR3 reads CASSFGQGFNQPQHF. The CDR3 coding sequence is TGTGCCAGCAGCTTTGGACAGGGGTTCAATCAGCCCCAGCATTTT. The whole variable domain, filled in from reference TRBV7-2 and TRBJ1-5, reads GAGVSQSPSNKVTEKGKDVELRCDPISGHTALYWYRQSLGQGLEFLIYFQGNSAPDKSGLPSDRFSAERTGGSVSTLTIQRTQQEDSAVYLCASSFGQGFNQPQHFGDGTRLSIL.

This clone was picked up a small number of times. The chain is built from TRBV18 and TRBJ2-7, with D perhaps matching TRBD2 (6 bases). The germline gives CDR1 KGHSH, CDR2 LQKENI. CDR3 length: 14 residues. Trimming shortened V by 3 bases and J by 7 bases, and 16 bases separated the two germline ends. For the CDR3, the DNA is TGTGCCAGCTCACCGGCCGGGACTCCCGGGGAGCAGTACTTC. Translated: CASSPAGTPGEQYF.

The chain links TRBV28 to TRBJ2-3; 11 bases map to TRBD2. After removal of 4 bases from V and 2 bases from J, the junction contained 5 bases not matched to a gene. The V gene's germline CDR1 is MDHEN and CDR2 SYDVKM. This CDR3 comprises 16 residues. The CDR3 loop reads CASSSSGGPATDTQYF. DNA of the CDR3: TGTGCCAGCAGTTCTAGCGGGGGGCCAGCCACAGATACGCAGTATTTT. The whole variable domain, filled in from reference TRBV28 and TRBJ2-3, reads DVKVTQSSRYLVKRTGEKVFLECVQDMDHENMFWYRQDPGLGLRLIYFSYDVKMKEKGDIPEGYSVSREKKERFSLILESASTNQTSMYLCASSSSGGPATDTQYFGPGTRLTVL.

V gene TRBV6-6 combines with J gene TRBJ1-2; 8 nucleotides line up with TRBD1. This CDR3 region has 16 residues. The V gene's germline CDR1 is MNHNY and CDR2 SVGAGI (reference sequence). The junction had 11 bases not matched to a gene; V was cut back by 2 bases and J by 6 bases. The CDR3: CASSYPVTGEGHGYTF. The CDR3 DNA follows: TGTGCCAGCAGTTACCCCGTGACAGGGGAGGGCCATGGCTACACCTTC.

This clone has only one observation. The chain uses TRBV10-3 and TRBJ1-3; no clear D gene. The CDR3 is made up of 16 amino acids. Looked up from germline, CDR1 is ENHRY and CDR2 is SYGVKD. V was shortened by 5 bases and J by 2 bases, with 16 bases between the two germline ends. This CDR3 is CAISSTSPAAGNTIYF. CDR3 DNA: TGTGCCATCAGTTCTACATCCCCGGCGGCTGGAAACACCATATATTTT.